This T cell receptor (beta chain) was retrieved from a study of OX40 agonist ivuxolimab in advanced cancers. Looking at the study overall: Ivuxolimab was an agonistic, fully human IgG2 monoclonal antibody directed against OX40 (CD134), a costimulatory receptor. Intravenous ivuxolimab was administered to patients every 2 weeks at six dose levels: 0.01, 0.1, 0.3, 1.5, 3 and 10 mg/kg. Peripheral TCRbeta sequencing aimed to test whether ivuxolimab altered TCR sequence diversity and caused clonal T-cell expansion. The paper covers the monotherapy dose-escalation part of the phase I ivuxolimab trial, which included N ≈ 57 patients. A male proportion of 75% to 85% and a mean age of roughly 58 years, ranging from 23 to 79, were recorded for the dose-escalation cohort. Of the roughly 52 patients in dose escalation, about 19 had hepatocellular carcinoma, around 15 had melanoma, 9 had renal cell carcinoma and 9 had head and neck cancer. Patients were allowed to have had prior anti-PD-1, anti-PD-L1 or anti-CTLA-4 therapy, and approximately 41% of the dose-escalation patients had previously received checkpoint inhibitors. Three dose-escalation patients achieved partial responses, one with hepatocellular carcinoma and two with cutaneous melanoma. The paper as a whole reports these results and caveats: Antigen specificity was not determined for the clonally expanded peripheral T cells. After ivuxolimab, expanded clones were on average more numerous among CD8+ T cells than among CD4+ T cells. In partial responders in the 0.1-3.0 mg/kg groups, normalized peripheral clonal expansion was found to be among the lowest, especially among CD8+ T cells. Clonal expansion of both CD4+ and CD8+ blood T cells was observed from baseline to week 6 at doses 0.1 to 3.0 mg/kg. Low levels of normalized T-cell clonal expansion were also seen in some nonresponding patients.

The trial excluded patients who had a history of autoimmune disease or who were on systemic immunosuppression. In every dose cohort, peripheral blood was drawn for TCR sequencing at baseline, cycle 4 day 1, and cycle 7 day 1. The samples were drawn from a first-in-human, open-label, multicenter phase I dose-escalation trial of ivuxolimab. Adults with locally advanced or metastatic melanoma, renal cell, hepatocellular, or head and neck squamous cell carcinoma were enrolled in the trial. Before TCR sequencing, CD4+ T cells and CD8+ T cells were sorted from peripheral blood as separate populations. About this clone itself: The antigen it recognizes is unknown. The input lacks base qualities; no much larger clone sits a single base away.

To sequence the TCRbeta CDR3 region, genomic DNA was isolated from the sorted cells. TCRbeta CDR3 regions were sequenced using the immunoSEQ Assay. The immuneACCESS repertoire file appears here via TCRdb, limited to in-frame rearrangements. These files lack a portion of the clones; in checked studies, under half of the deficit traces to unresolved V genes, and the cause of the others is not known. The sample contains about 64,000 clones, around 88% of them found a single time. About 0.75% of the sample comes from the top ten. The sequencing used CD4+ or CD8+ T cells sorted from blood, collected in a trial of the OX40 agonist ivuxolimab. The receptor's source is an adult with an advanced solid tumor such as melanoma, head and neck, liver or kidney cancer.

DNA sequence: TGTGCCAGTAGTATAGATCCAGACAGGACTTTCTATGGCTACACCTTC. Translated, this gives CASSIDPDRTFYGYTF. The receptor chain draws on TRBV19 and TRBJ1-2; the D gene is possibly TRBD1, with 6 bases matching. V and J lose 0 bases and 4 bases, and a span of 15 bases separates them. Looking up the germline V gene (reference sequence) yields CDR1 LNHDA and CDR2 SQIVND. Reading from cysteine to phenylalanine, the CDR3 counts 16 amino acids. Left in the record is the CDR3 DNA by itself, 48 bases read in frame from the first base.